This paragraph covers one T cell receptor beta chain sequence. The antigen is not known. This CDR3 has 14 amino acids. Trimming removed 5 bases from V and 4 bases from J, with 15 bases in between. Germline values: CDR1 MDHEN, CDR2 SYDVKM. The repertoire was sequenced with immunoSEQ multiplex PCR; TCRdb's copy has only in-frame clones and lacks some. Of around 70,000 clones detected, around 87% appear once; the ten largest clones hold 35% to 45%. The entry originates in a study of radiotherapy plus CTLA-4 blockade in lung cancer. Whole-study results and caveats: Some TCR clones had been derived from tumors. These clones expanded in peripheral blood after radiotherapy plus ipilimumab. Early clonal dynamics of blood T cells, together with interferon-beta, were reported as the best response predictor.

This clonotype originated in a human donor with non-small cell lung cancer that progressed on radiotherapy plus ipilimumab. This chain joins TRBV28 and TRBJ2-7; a weak D match, TRBD2 (5 bases). Specimen: peripheral blood, collected from a patient treated with radiotherapy plus ipilimumab. CDR3 coding DNA: TGTGCCAGCAGTCAAGGTACTAGGGTATACGAGCAGTACGTC. This gives the protein CASSQGTRVYEQYV.